This T cell receptor (beta chain) was sequenced during a study of Ad26.COV2.S vaccination and SARS-CoV-2 variants. General study findings and limits: Breadth of non-spike TCRs did not differ between vaccinees and placebo recipients.

The assay was immunoSEQ multiplex PCR, and TCRdb's table has in-frame clones only and misses some. The data contain 440,000 or so clones, about nine tenths of them singletons. Treatment specified: roughly 20 received Ad26.COV2.S at low or high dose, single or two shots; 5 received placebo; per-sample allocation not given. The samples were gathered on day 63 after the first injection of vaccine or placebo. The CDR3 sequence is 16 residues long. V was cut by 3 bases and J by 0 bases, with 9 bases left in between. The V gene's germline CDR1 is SNHLY and CDR2 FYNNEI. On this clone: The antigen remains undetermined.

Specimen: peripheral blood, collected in a trial of Ad26.COV2.S vaccine versus placebo. This sequence joins TRBV2 and TRBJ1-6; maybe TRBD1 (5 bases). The receptor's source is a person between 18 and 60 years old who received the Ad26.COV2.S COVID-19 vaccine or a placebo. CDR3 sequence reads: CASSEGGSSYNSPLHF. DNA of the CDR3: TGTGCCAGCAGTGAGGGGGGGAGCTCCTATAATTCACCCCTCCACTTT.